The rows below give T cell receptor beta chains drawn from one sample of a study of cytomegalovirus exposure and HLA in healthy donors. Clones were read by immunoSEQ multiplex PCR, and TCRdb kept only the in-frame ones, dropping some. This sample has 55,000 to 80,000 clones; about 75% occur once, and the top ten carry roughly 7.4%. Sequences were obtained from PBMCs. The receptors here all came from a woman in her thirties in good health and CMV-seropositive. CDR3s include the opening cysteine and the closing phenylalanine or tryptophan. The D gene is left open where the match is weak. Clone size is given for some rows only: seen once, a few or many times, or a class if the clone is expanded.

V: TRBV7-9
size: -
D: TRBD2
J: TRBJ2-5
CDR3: CASSLWTSGRGFGGQYF
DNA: TGTGCCAGCAGCTTATGGACTAGCGGGAGAGGATTCGGCGGCCAGTACTTC

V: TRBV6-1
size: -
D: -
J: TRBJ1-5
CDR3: CASSEAWADNQPQHF
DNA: TGTGCCAGCAGTGAAGCTTGGGCAGACAATCAGCCCCAGCATTTT

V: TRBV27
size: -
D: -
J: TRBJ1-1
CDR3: CASSASGGNTEAFF
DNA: TGTGCCAGCAGTGCTTCGGGGGGGAACACTGAAGCTTTCTTT

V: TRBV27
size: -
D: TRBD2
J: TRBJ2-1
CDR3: CASSATGLAGPHEQFF
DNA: TGTGCCAGCAGCGCTACCGGACTAGCAGGCCCCCATGAGCAGTTCTTC

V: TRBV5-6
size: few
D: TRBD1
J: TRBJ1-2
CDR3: CASSPGDRVREVDGYTF
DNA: TGTGCCAGCAGCCCCGGGGACAGGGTAAGAGAAGTAGATGGCTACACCTTC

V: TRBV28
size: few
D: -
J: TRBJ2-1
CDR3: CASSQGLEQFF
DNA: TGTGCCAGCAGCCAAGGACTAGAGCAGTTCTTC

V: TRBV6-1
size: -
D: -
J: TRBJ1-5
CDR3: CASSRQGNQPQHF
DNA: TGTGCCAGTTCCCGGCAGGGAAATCAGCCCCAGCATTTT

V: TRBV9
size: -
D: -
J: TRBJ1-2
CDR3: CASGGRGYTF
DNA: TGTGCCAGCGGGGGCCGGGGCTACACCTTC

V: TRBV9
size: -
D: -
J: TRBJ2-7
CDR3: CASSAGGRSSYEQYF
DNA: TGTGCCAGCAGCGCTGGAGGGCGCAGCTCCTACGAGCAGTACTTC

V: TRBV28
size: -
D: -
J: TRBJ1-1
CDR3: CASSTTENTEAFF
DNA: TGTGCCAGCAGCACGACAGAGAACACTGAAGCTTTCTTT

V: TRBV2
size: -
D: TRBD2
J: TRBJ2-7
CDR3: CASSEGLAGIYEQYF
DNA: TGTGCCAGCAGTGAAGGACTAGCGGGAATCTACGAGCAGTACTTC

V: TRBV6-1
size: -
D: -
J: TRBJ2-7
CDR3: CASSEVQSYEQYF
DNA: TGTGCCAGCAGTGAGGTCCAGTCCTACGAGCAGTACTTC

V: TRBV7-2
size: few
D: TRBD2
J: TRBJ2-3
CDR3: CASSQRTSGNADTQYF
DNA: TGTGCCAGCAGCCAGAGGACTAGCGGGAATGCAGATACGCAGTATTTT

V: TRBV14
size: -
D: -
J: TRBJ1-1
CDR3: CASSPDILNTEAFF
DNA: TGTGCCAGCAGCCCTGACATCCTGAACACTGAAGCTTTCTTT

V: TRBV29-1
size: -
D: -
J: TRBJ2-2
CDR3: CSVQRETTGELFF
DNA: TGCAGCGTTCAGAGGGAGACCACCGGGGAGCTGTTTTTT

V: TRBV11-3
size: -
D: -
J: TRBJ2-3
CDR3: CASSLSFLTDTQYF
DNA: TGTGCCAGCAGCTTATCCTTCCTCACAGATACGCAGTATTTT

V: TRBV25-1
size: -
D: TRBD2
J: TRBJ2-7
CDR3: CASSESIAGLSEQYF
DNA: TGTGCCAGCAGTGAATCGATAGCGGGCCTATCCGAGCAGTACTTC

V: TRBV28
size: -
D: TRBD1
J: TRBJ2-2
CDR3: CASSDYRGTGELFF
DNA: TGTGCCAGCAGTGACTACAGGGGGACCGGGGAGCTGTTTTTT

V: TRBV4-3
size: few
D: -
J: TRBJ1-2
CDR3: CASSQDPTSYGYTF
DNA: TGCGCCAGCAGCCAAGATCCGACATCCTATGGCTACACCTTC

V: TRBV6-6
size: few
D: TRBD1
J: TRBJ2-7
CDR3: CASSFGQGPYEQYF
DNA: TGTGCCAGCAGCTTCGGACAGGGCCCCTACGAGCAGTACTTC

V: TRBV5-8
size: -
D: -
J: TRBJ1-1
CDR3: CASSYRVLNTEAFF
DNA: TGTGCCAGCAGCTACAGGGTTTTGAACACTGAAGCTTTCTTT

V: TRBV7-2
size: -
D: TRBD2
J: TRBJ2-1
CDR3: CASRYKLAGEQFF
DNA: TGTGCCAGCAGATACAAACTAGCGGGTGAGCAGTTCTTC

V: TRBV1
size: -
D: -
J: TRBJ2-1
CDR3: CTSSQIEGVRMEQFF
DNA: TGCACCAGCAGCCAAATCGAGGGGGTAAGAATGGAGCAGTTCTTC

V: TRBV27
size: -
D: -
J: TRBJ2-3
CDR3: CASSFGTHPTTDTQYF
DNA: TGTGCCAGCAGTTTTGGGACACATCCTACCACAGATACGCAGTATTTT

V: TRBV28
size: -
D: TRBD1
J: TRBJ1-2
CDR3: CASSFVQGASLYGYTF
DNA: TGTGCCAGCAGTTTCGTCCAGGGGGCCTCTTTATATGGCTACACCTTC

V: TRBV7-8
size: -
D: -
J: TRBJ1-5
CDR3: CASSLVVGGLPRGVNQPQHF
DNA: TGTGCCAGCAGCTTAGTCGTGGGAGGTCTCCCTCGCGGCGTCAATCAGCCCCAGCATTTT

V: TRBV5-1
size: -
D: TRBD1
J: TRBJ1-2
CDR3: CASSPTGESYGYTF
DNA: TGCGCCAGCAGCCCAACAGGGGAATCCTATGGCTACACCTTC

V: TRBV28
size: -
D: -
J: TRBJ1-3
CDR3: CGSGNTIYF
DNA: TGTGGTAGTGGAAACACCATATATTTT

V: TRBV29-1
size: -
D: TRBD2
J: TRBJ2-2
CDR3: CSVFSGSGGTGELFF
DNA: TGCAGCGTCTTTAGCGGGAGCGGTGGCACCGGGGAGCTGTTTTTT

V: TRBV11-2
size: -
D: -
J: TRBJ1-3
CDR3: CASSLEAVGNTIYF
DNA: TGTGCCAGCAGCTTAGAAGCGGTCGGAAACACCATATATTTT

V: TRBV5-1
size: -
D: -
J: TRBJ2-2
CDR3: CASSLADTGELFF
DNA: TGCGCCAGCAGCTTGGCGGACACCGGGGAGCTGTTTTTT

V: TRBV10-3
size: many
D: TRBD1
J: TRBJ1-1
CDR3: CAIKEGAGEAFF
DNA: TGTGCCATCAAGGAGGGGGCCGGGGAAGCTTTCTTT

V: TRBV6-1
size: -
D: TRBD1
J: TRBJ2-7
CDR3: CASKMGQGSSYEQYF
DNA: TGTGCCAGCAAGATGGGACAGGGTAGTAGCTACGAGCAGTACTTC

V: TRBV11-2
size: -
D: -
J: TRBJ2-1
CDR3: CASRSGGTSRYNEQFF
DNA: TGTGCCAGCAGGTCAGGTGGAACTAGCAGATACAATGAGCAGTTCTTC

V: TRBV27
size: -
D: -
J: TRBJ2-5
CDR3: CASSSGMGETQYF
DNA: TGTGCCAGCAGTTCCGGGATGGGGGAGACCCAGTACTTC

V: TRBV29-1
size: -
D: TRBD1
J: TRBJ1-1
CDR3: CSVENTGEGLVAFF
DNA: TGCAGCGTTGAGAACACAGGGGAAGGATTAGTGGCTTTCTTT

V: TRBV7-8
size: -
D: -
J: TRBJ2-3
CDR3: CASSLVGGPDTQYF
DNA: TGTGCCAGCAGCTTAGTGGGAGGCCCCGATACGCAGTATTTT

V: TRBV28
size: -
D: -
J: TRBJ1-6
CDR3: CASMTVHNSPLHF
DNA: TGTGCCAGCATGACAGTCCATAATTCACCCCTCCACTTT

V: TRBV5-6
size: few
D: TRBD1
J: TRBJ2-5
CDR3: CASSLPTTGRGETQYF
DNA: TGTGCCAGCAGCTTGCCAACGACAGGGAGAGGGGAGACCCAGTACTTC

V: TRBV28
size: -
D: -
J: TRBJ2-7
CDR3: CASSSFYEQYF
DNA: TGTGCCAGCAGCTCTTTTTACGAGCAGTACTTC

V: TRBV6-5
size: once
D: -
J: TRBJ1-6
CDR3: CASSYRVGAGDSPLHF
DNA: TGTGCCAGCAGTTACCGGGTCGGGGCAGGGGATTCACCCCTCCACTTT

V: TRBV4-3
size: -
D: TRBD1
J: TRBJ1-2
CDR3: CASSQDHRGIGYGYTF
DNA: TGCGCCAGCAGCCAGGACCACAGGGGAATTGGCTATGGCTACACCTTC

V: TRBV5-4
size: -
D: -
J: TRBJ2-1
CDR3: CASSLGSSYNEQFF
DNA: TGTGCCAGCAGCTTGGGGAGCTCCTACAATGAGCAGTTCTTC

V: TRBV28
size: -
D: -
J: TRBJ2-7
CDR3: CASSTYEQYF
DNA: TGTGCCAGCAGCACCTACGAGCAGTACTTC

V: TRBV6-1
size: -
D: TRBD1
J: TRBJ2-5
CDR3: CASGAGTGRETQYF
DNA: TGTGCCAGCGGTGCCGGGACAGGTCGGGAGACCCAGTACTTC